The next 15 T cell receptor beta chains were all read from a single sample in a study of graft-versus-host responses after intestinal transplantation. The culture paired roughly 200,000 irradiated violet-dye-labeled stimulators with roughly 200,000 CFSE-labeled responders. The protocol was immunoSEQ multiplex PCR, while the TCRdb copy is restricted to in-frame clones and leaves out a portion. The profile shows roughly 17,000 clones, around 41% of them singletons. The sequencing here drew on alloreactive CD8+ T cells from a mixed lymphocyte reaction culture, taken before intestinal transplant. Indicated subset: CFSE-low proliferating T cells sorted from approximately 6-day pre-transplant mixed lymphocyte reaction (GvH or HvG direction). The source is a human patient who received an intestinal transplant.

Of note for this clone: It differs at one base from a far larger clone, so likely a read error. This sequence joins TRBV28 and TRBJ2-7; D assignment may be TRBD1 or TRBD2 (5 bases each). The V end was cut by 3 bases, the J end by 3 bases, with 12 bases between. CDR1 and CDR2 (germline): MDHEN, SYDVKM. The CDR3 extends over 14 amino acids. CDR3 bases: TGTGCCAGCAGTTTCCAGTGGGACCTCTACGAGCAGTACTTC. Amino acid sequence: CASSFQWDLYEQYF.

This rearrangement joins TRBV5-1 to TRBJ1-2; D is perhaps TRBD1 (6 bases). Germline V gene data show CDR1 as SGHRS and CDR2 as YFSETQ. The CDR3 consists of 13 residues. Trimming cost V 0 bases and J 6 bases, with 9 bases left between them. CDR3 coding DNA: TGCGCCAGCAGCTTGGCCGCAGGGGATGGCTACACCTTC. Its translation: CASSLAAGDGYTF.

The J gene is TRBJ2-6, the V gene TRBV4-1, with D possibly being TRBD1 or TRBD2 (5 bases each). The CDR3 loop spans 18 amino acids. Deletions cut 1 base from V and 0 bases from J, with 13 bases between. Germline V lookup: CDR1 MGHRA, CDR2 YSYEKL. DNA of the CDR3: TGCGCCAGCAGCCAAGGGGGCCGGGGCCTCTCTGGGGCCAACGTCCTGACTTTC. Amino acids: CASSQGGRGLSGANVLTF.

This clone occurred a few times. The rearrangement uses TRBV5-1 and TRBJ2-5; D is undetermined. Trimming cost V 0 bases and J 7 bases, with 7 bases left between them. Per germline, CDR1 SGHRS and CDR2 YFSETQ. CDR3 size: 12 residues. The CDR3 reads CASSLDWRTQYF. The CDR3 coding sequence is TGCGCCAGCAGCTTGGATTGGCGGACCCAGTACTTC.

This clone was seen just once. This chain uses TRBV6-4 with TRBJ2-1; the match to TRBD1 covers 9 bases. Trimming took 0 bases from V and 3 from J; bases not matched to a gene: 0. The CDR3 has 15 residues. Germline-derived CDR1 and CDR2 are MRHNA and SNTAGT. This chain's CDR3 is CASSDSTGGYNEQFF. The CDR3 DNA sequence: TGTGCCAGCAGTGACTCGACAGGGGGCTACAATGAGCAGTTCTTC.

This rearrangement joins TRBV6-5 to TRBJ1-1; D not resolved. V gave up 11 bases and J gave up 1 base, with 11 bases separating them. The CDR3 contains 12 residues. Germline CDR1 reads MNHEY; CDR2 reads SVGAGI. The CDR3 DNA follows: TGTGCCGTGGGCCTAGAGAACACTGAAGCTTTCTTT. Residues: CAVGLENTEAFF.

This clone has just a few counts. The chain carries TRBV9 and TRBJ2-1, with 14 bases that match TRBD2. Trimming cost V 2 bases and J 9 bases; bases outside gene matches: 7. CDR1 is SGDLS and CDR2 is YYNGEE in the germline V gene. The CDR3 runs 16 residues. CDR3 region: CASSVSGTSGSSEQFF. In nucleotides, the CDR3 is TGTGCCAGCAGCGTGTCCGGGACTAGCGGGAGTAGTGAGCAGTTCTTC.

This clone was counted between two and nine times. The chain combines TRBV9 with TRBJ2-1, with 14 bases identical to TRBD2. Germline V gene data show CDR1 as SGDLS and CDR2 as YYNGEE. CDR3 length equals 16 residues. V lost 3 bases and J lost 8; bases outside the gene matches: 7. The CDR3 region is CASSAGLAGVADEQFF. CDR3 DNA: TGTGCCAGCAGCGCGGGACTAGCGGGAGTAGCGGATGAGCAGTTCTTC.

The sample holds one count of this clone. This chain joins TRBV25-1 and TRBJ2-6, with a tentative D call TRBD2 (6 bases). The CDR3 is 15 residues long. V dropped 4 bases and J dropped 1 base, with 8 bases sitting between them. Germline V gene data show CDR1 as MGHDK and CDR2 as SYGVNS. The CDR3, as DNA: TGTGCCAGCAGTGCGGGGGTGTCTGGGGCCAACGTCCTGACTTTC. It specifies CASSAGVSGANVLTF.

V gene TRBV4-2 combines with J gene TRBJ2-3, with D possibly TRBD1 on 6 matching bases. The CDR3 totals 17 residues. Trimming took off 5 bases at V and 2 bases at J, with 20 bases between the two ends. Germline CDR1 and CDR2: LGHNA and YNFKEQ. CDR3 DNA sequence: TGTGCCAGCAGCTTGTGGGGGCAGGGGTCCACCACAGATACGCAGTATTTT. This translates into CASSLWGQGSTTDTQYF.

CDR3 bases: TGCGCCATCCAGACTAGCGGGTCATCTTACGAGCAGTACTTC. Translated, it gives CAIQTSGSSYEQYF. V usage is TRBV10-2 and J usage is TRBJ2-7, with TRBD2 matching over 10 bases. Germline CDR1 is WSHSY and CDR2 is SAAADI. Unmatched junction bases numbered 10, after V lost 10 bases and J lost 4 bases. The CDR3 runs to 14 residues.

The J gene is TRBJ2-7, the V gene TRBV7-5. TRBV7-5 is a pseudogene segment. The CDR3 covers 13 residues. The chain's CDR3 is CVRSLARPYEQYF. For the CDR3, the DNA is TGTGTCAGAAGCTTAGCTAGACCATACGAGCAGTACTTC.

This chain links TRBV27 with TRBJ2-7, with D possibly being TRBD2 (6 bases). The germline V and J ends were trimmed by 2 bases and 4 bases, with 12 bases remaining between them. The CDR3 contains 14 residues. Germline V gene sequence: CDR1 MNHEY, CDR2 SMNVEV (reference sequence). Here the CDR3 DNA reads TGTGCCAGCAGTTTAGGGGGGAAGGGTTACGAGCAGTACTTC. It codes for CASSLGGKGYEQYF.

This chain uses TRBV6-4 with TRBJ2-5; a weak D match, TRBD2 (6 bases). There are 14 residues in the CDR3. Deletions cut 3 bases from V and 5 bases from J, with 13 bases between. Per germline, CDR1 MRHNA and CDR2 SNTAGT. DNA of the CDR3: TGTGCCAGCAGTGAATGGCGCGGGGACGAGACCCAGTACTTC. Amino acid sequence: CASSEWRGDETQYF.

This clone was seen only a few times. The chain joins TRBV29-1 to TRBJ1-1; D gene ambiguous. The germline V and J ends were trimmed by 7 bases and 0 bases, with 18 bases remaining between them. Germline V gene sequence: CDR1 SQVTM, CDR2 ANQGSEA. The CDR3 consists of 15 residues. CDR3 nucleotides: TGCAGCGCGGAGGAGGGATATCTCATGAACACTGAAGCTTTCTTT. The encoded protein is CSAEEGYLMNTEAFF.